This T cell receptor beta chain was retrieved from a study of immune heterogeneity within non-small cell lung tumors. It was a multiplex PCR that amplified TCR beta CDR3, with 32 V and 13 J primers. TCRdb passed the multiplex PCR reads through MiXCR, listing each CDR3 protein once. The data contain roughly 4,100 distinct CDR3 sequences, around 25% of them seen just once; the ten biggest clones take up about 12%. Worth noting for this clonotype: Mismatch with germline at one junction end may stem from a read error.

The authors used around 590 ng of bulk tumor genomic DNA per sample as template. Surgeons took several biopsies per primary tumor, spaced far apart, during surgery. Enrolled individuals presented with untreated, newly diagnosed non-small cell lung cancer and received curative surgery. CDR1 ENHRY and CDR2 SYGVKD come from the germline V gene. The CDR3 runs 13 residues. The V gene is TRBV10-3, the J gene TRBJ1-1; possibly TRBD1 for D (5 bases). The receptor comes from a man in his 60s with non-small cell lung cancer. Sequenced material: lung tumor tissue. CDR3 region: CAVRVSPNTEAFF. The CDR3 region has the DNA TGTGCCGTCAGGGTTTCCCCTAACACTGAAGCTTTCTTT.